A single sample is the source of the 17 T cell receptor beta chains below, sequenced in a study of blood T cell repertoires in COVID-19. Sequencing was performed with immunoSEQ multiplex PCR; in TCRdb, only in-frame clones are kept and a portion is missing. The data contain fewer than 80,000 clones, 80% to 90% of them seen just once; the ten biggest clones take up 4.5% to 5%. The material sequenced was peripheral blood. Every receptor here comes from a woman between 45 and 65 years old with active COVID-19.

For the CDR3, the DNA is TGTGCCACCAGCGGGGGGGGATTGAGCACAGATACGCAGTATTTT. This encodes CATSGGGLSTDTQYF. The gene calls are TRBV24-1 and TRBJ2-3, with 8 bases fitting TRBD2. The CDR3 has 15 residues. Germline-derived CDR1 and CDR2 are KGHDR and SFDVKD. The junction had 5 bases not matched to a gene; V was cut back by 7 bases and J by 0 bases.

This rearrangement joins TRBV2 to TRBJ2-3, with 9 bases lining up with TRBD2. J gave up 6 bases and V 8 bases, and 9 bases lay outside the gene matches. The V gene's germline CDR1 is SNHLY and CDR2 FYNNEI. CDR3 length: 14 residues. The CDR3 is CASLQREVVDTQYF. CDR3 nucleotide sequence: TGTGCCAGCCTCCAGCGGGAGGTTGTTGATACGCAGTATTTT.

V is TRBV27 and J is TRBJ2-1; 7 nucleotides line up with TRBD1. J lost 8 bases, V lost 0 bases, and 1 base had no gene match. The CDR3 runs 13 residues. Germline V CDR1 and CDR2: MNHEY, SMNVEV (reference sequence). In nucleotides, the CDR3 is TGTGCCAGCAGTTTATCAGGGGGCGATGAGCAGTTCTTC. This encodes CASSLSGGDEQFF.

This clone appeared once. The chain links TRBV7-3 to TRBJ2-5, with a possible D match to TRBD2 (6 bases). CDR1 SGHTA and CDR2 FQGTGA come from the germline V gene. The CDR3 runs to 15 residues. Trimming shortened V by 3 bases and J by 1 base, and 12 bases separated the two germline ends. CDR3 DNA: TGTGCCAGCAGCTTTGGTAGCGGCTTCCAAGAGACCCAGTACTTC. Its protein is CASSFGSGFQETQYF.

The V and J genes are TRBV7-9 and TRBJ1-2, with TRBD1 matching over 7 bases. The CDR3 totals 14 residues. CDR1 SEHNR and CDR2 FQNEAQ come from the germline V gene (reference sequence). V dropped 4 bases and J dropped 7; count of bases not matched to a gene: 9. CDR3 loop: CASSSPTGPPGYTF. The DNA of the CDR3 is TGTGCCAGCAGCTCGCCGACAGGGCCACCTGGCTACACCTTC. Variable domain in full (rest from reference TRBV7-9 and TRBJ1-2): DTGVSQNPRHKITKRGQNVTFRCDPISEHNRLYWYRQTLGQGPEFLTYFQNEAQLEKSRLLSDRFSAERPKGSFSTLEIQRTEQGDSAMYLCASSSPTGPPGYTFGSGTRLTVV.

V gene TRBV6-5 combines with J gene TRBJ2-7, with 7 nucleotides matching TRBD2. CDR1 is MNHEY, CDR2 SVGAGI, per germline. The CDR3 length is 15 residues. Germline trimming cut 7 bases from V and 0 bases from J; bases unmatched to any gene: 9. The CDR3 protein is CASTYGGGFSYEQYF. The CDR3 bases are TGTGCCAGCACCTATGGGGGGGGATTCTCCTACGAGCAGTACTTC.

This chain links TRBV3-1 (or the pseudogene TRBV3-2) with TRBJ2-7; D gene uncertain. Germline V CDR1 and CDR2: LGHDT, YNNKEL (reference sequence). Trimming took 5 bases from V and 7 from J, leaving 15 bases between them. The CDR3 has 13 residues. Here the CDR3 DNA reads TGTGCCAGCAGCGCCGTCGGCCGGGTTGAGCAGTACTTC. The encoded protein is CASSAVGRVEQYF.

The chain employs TRBV6-4 and TRBJ2-3, with D tentatively TRBD2 (6 bases). The V gene's germline CDR1 is MRHNA and CDR2 SNTAGT. V was cut by 6 bases and J by 2 bases, with 12 bases left in between. This CDR3 has 14 residues. This CDR3 reads CASRRGQNTDTQYF. As DNA, the CDR3 is TGTGCCAGCAGGCGGGGTCAGAACACAGATACGCAGTATTTT.

This clone was recorded a few times. This sequence joins TRBV5-1 and TRBJ2-3; 7 nucleotides line up with TRBD2. This CDR3 is built from 15 residues. Unmatched junction bases numbered 10, after V lost 7 bases and J lost 2 bases. Looked up from germline, CDR1 is SGHRS and CDR2 is YFSETQ. CDR3 amino acids: CASESGISTTDTQYF. CDR3 DNA: TGCGCCAGCGAAAGCGGGATCAGCACCACAGATACGCAGTATTTT.

This chain links TRBV19 with TRBJ2-7; 11 bases match TRBD1. The germline gives CDR1 LNHDA, CDR2 SQIVND (reference sequence). CDR3 length: 15 amino acids. Unmatched junction bases numbered 4, after V lost 3 bases and J lost 3 bases. The CDR3 DNA is TGTGCCAGTAGTATGACCGGGACAGGGGGCTACGAGCAGTACTTC. Its protein is CASSMTGTGGYEQYF.

This rearrangement joins TRBV7-9 to TRBJ2-1, with TRBD1 matching over 8 bases. The CDR3 is 15 amino acids. Germline trimming cut 5 bases from V and 6 bases from J; bases unmatched to any gene: 9. CDR1 is SEHNR, CDR2 FQNEAQ, per germline (reference sequence). CDR3 residues: CASSLGQGRGNEQFF. CDR3 sequence (DNA): TGTGCCAGCAGCCTTGGACAGGGTCGGGGCAATGAGCAGTTCTTC.

This rearrangement joins TRBV18 to TRBJ1-4; D not certain. Germline assignment: CDR1 KGHSH and CDR2 LQKENI. The CDR3 consists of 13 residues. V was shortened by 1 base and J by 7 bases, with 7 bases between the two germline ends. This CDR3 is CASSPQEVEKLFF. Here the CDR3 DNA reads TGTGCCAGCTCACCACAGGAGGTTGAAAAACTGTTTTTT.

This clone was counted a single time. The rearrangement links TRBV15 to TRBJ2-3, with 9 nucleotides matching TRBD2. Germline CDR1 LNHNV, CDR2 YYDKDF (reference sequence). The CDR3 covers 18 residues. V lost 3 bases and J lost 2; bases outside the gene matches: 12. Written as DNA, the CDR3 is TGTGCCACCAGCAGGATAAGGGGACTAGCCACCACCACAGATACGCAGTATTTT. Translating gives CATSRIRGLATTTDTQYF.

This sequence joins TRBV9 and TRBJ1-3; D is ambiguous. The CDR3 loop spans 15 amino acids. The ends were cut back, 0 bases at V and 2 bases at J, with 9 bases in the middle. Looked up from germline, CDR1 is SGDLS and CDR2 is YYNGEE. CDR3 protein: CASSVGSSAGNTIYF. The CDR3 region has the DNA TGTGCCAGCAGCGTAGGTTCGTCAGCTGGAAACACCATATATTTT.

CDR3 residues: CATADPGQRVNEQFF. The CDR3 nucleotides read TGTGCCACCGCCGACCCGGGACAGAGGGTTAATGAGCAGTTCTTC. This chain connects TRBV24-1 to TRBJ2-1; 7 bases are a match to TRBD1. Losses at the gene ends were 9 bases for V and 7 bases for J; bases not matched to a gene: 14. The germline CDR1 and CDR2 sequences are KGHDR and SFDVKD. This CDR3 is built from 15 residues.

The chain is built from TRBV19 and TRBJ2-5; no definite D call. The ends were cut back, 4 bases at V and 5 bases at J, with 8 bases in the middle. The CDR3 length is 12 residues. Per the germline V gene, CDR1 is LNHDA and CDR2 is SQIVND (reference sequence). The CDR3 region is CASSTLGETQYF. The CDR3 nucleotides are TGTGCCAGTAGTACCCTCGGGGAGACCCAGTACTTC.

V usage is TRBV5-4 and J usage is TRBJ2-1; TRBD2 might be the D (5 bases). Germline lookup yields CDR1 SGHNT and CDR2 YYREEE (reference sequence). Between the trimmed V and J ends, which lost 3 bases and 6 bases, there was a span of 10 bases. This CDR3 has 13 residues. CDR3 in DNA: TGTGCCAGCAGCTCGATAACTAGCAATGAGCAGTTCTTC. Amino acid sequence: CASSSITSNEQFF.